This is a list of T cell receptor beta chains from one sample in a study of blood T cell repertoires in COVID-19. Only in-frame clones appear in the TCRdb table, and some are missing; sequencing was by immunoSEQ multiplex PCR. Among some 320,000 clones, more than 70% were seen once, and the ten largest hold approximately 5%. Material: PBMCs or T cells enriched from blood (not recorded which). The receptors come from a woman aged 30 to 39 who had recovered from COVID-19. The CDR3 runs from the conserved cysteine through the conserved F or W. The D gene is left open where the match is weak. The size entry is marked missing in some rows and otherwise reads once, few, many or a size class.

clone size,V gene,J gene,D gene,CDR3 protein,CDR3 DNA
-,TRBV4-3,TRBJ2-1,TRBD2,CASSQGSGGVYNEQFF,TGCGCCAGCAGCCAAGGTAGCGGGGGGGTCTACAATGAGCAGTTCTTC
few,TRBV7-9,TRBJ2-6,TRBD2,CASSLALGGIGANVLTF,TGTGCCAGCAGCTTAGCGCTCGGGGGGATCGGGGCCAACGTCCTGACTTTC
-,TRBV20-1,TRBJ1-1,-,CSARNDISAFF,TGCAGTGCTAGAAATGACATCTCAGCTTTCTTT
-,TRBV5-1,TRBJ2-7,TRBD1,CASSTWTGAPYEQYF,TGCGCCAGCAGCACTTGGACAGGGGCACCCTACGAGCAGTACTTC
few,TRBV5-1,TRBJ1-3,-,CASSWDIGSGNTIYF,TGCGCCAGCAGCTGGGACATCGGCTCTGGAAACACCATATATTTT
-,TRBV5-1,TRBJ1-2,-,CASSPDRGDYGYTF,TGCGCCAGCAGCCCGGACCGCGGGGACTATGGCTACACCTTC
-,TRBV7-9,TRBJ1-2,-,CASSFRGVDSGYTF,TGTGCCAGCAGCTTCCGGGGGGTTGATAGTGGCTACACCTTC
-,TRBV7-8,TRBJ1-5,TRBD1,CASSPGQGNSNQPQHF,TGTGCCAGCAGCCCCGGACAGGGTAATAGCAATCAGCCCCAGCATTTT
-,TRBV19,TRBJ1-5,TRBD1,CASRDRNSNQPQHF,TGTGCCAGCCGGGACAGGAATAGCAATCAGCCCCAGCATTTT
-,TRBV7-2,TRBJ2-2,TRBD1,CASSSQRPSGTGGTGELFF,TGTGCCAGCAGCTCTCAACGCCCTTCCGGGACAGGGGGCACCGGGGAGCTGTTTTTT
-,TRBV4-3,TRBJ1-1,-,CASSQEGGRNTEAFF,TGCGCCAGCAGCCAAGAGGGCGGGAGGAACACTGAAGCTTTCTTT
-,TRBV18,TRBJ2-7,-,CASSPRVAATYEQYF,TGTGCCAGCTCACCACGGGTCGCGGCTACCTACGAGCAGTACTTC
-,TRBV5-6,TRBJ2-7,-,CASSFGGPSSYEQYF,TGTGCCAGCAGCTTTGGAGGCCCTAGCTCCTACGAGCAGTACTTC
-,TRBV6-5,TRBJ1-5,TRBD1,CASSRTGPFKPQHF,TGTGCCAGCAGCCGGACAGGCCCATTCAAGCCCCAGCATTTT
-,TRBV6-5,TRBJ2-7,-,CASSNSGEQYF,TGTGCCAGCAGCAACAGTGGCGAGCAGTACTTC
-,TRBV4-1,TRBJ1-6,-,CASSLGEFKGGDNSPLHF,TGCGCCAGCAGCCTCGGGGAGTTTAAAGGTGGGGATAATTCACCCCTCCACTTT
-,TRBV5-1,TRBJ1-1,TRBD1,CASRIQGDTEAFF,TGCGCCAGCAGGATACAGGGGGACACTGAAGCTTTCTTT
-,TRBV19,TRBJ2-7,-,CASSVSSGNHEQYF,TGTGCCAGTAGCGTGAGCTCAGGGAACCACGAGCAGTACTTC